This is a list of T cell receptor beta chains from one sample in a study of cytomegalovirus exposure and HLA in healthy donors. The repertoire was sequenced with immunoSEQ multiplex PCR; TCRdb's copy has only in-frame clones and lacks some. The sample includes around 200,000 clones, 79% of them seen just once. Sequencing was done on a sample of PBMCs. These receptors came from a woman between 25 and 40 years old in good health and CMV-seropositive. CDR3s include the opening cysteine and the closing phenylalanine or tryptophan. A D gene is named only where the DNA matches it firmly. Not all rows give a size; the values are once, few, many and, for expanded clones, a class.

v_gene	j_gene	d_gene	abundance	CDR3nt	CDR3aa
TRBV2	TRBJ2-7	TRBD2	once	TGTGCCAGCAGTGAATCCCCGGGGGGGCGAGCATACGAGCAGTACTTC	CASSESPGGRAYEQYF
TRBV5-1	TRBJ1-4	TRBD1	-	TGCGCCAGCAGCCGGGGGGGACAGGGGGACGAAAAACTGTTTTTT	CASSRGGQGDEKLFF
TRBV25-1	TRBJ1-4	-	-	TGTGCCAGCAGTGAGGGGGGGACGGGAGCAACTAATGAAAAACTGTTTTTT	CASSEGGTGATNEKLFF
TRBV18	TRBJ2-1	-	-	TGTGCCAGCTCACCCCGGGACAACAATGAGCAGTTCTTC	CASSPRDNNEQFF
TRBV7-9	TRBJ1-1	-	-	TGTGCCAGCAGCCATCGGACAGACCTAATGAACACTGAAGCTTTCTTT	CASSHRTDLMNTEAFF
TRBV4-3	TRBJ1-1	-	-	TGCGCCAGCAGCCAAGATATGAGGGGACTCACTGAAGCTTTCTTT	CASSQDMRGLTEAFF
TRBV27	TRBJ2-1	TRBD2	-	TGTGCCAGCACCCAAGCGGGGGGCCCGGGGTGGTTCTTC	CASTQAGGPGWFF
TRBV4-1	TRBJ1-2	-	-	TGCGCCAGCAGCCTTTGGGGGGGGACTGCTGGCTACACCTTC	CASSLWGGTAGYTF
TRBV4-1	TRBJ2-7	TRBD1	-	TGCGCCAGCAGCCCTGGGGACAGGTACGAGCAGTACTTC	CASSPGDRYEQYF
TRBV7-9	TRBJ2-1	-	-	TGTGCCAGCAGCTTAGCGCTTTTCGCTAACTCCTACAATGAGCAGTTCTTC	CASSLALFANSYNEQFF
TRBV25-1	TRBJ2-6	TRBD1	-	TGTGCCAGCACTCCGGGACAGGGGAAATCTGGGGCCAACGTCCTGACTTTC	CASTPGQGKSGANVLTF
TRBV5-1	TRBJ2-7	TRBD2	once	TGCGCCAGCAGGTCACTAGCGGGGACCTTCTACGAGCAGTACTTC	CASRSLAGTFYEQYF
TRBV6-1	TRBJ1-6	-	-	TGTGCCAGCAGTGGACTAACAGGGTCCCTCCACTTT	CASSGLTGSLHF
TRBV11-2	TRBJ1-2	-	once	TGTGCCAGCAGCTTAACAAGGGGTCGGTATGGCTACACCTTC	CASSLTRGRYGYTF
TRBV10-2	TRBJ2-5	TRBD1	-	TGCGCCAGCAGGAGGACAGGAGAAGAGACCCAGTACTTC	CASRRTGEETQYF
TRBV30	TRBJ2-3	-	-	TGTGCCTGGAGTGCCACCCTGACTAGCACAGATACGCAGTATTTT	CAWSATLTSTDTQYF
TRBV11-3	TRBJ1-2	-	-	TGTGCCAGCAGCTTAGAGGGCAGGGACTATGGCTACACCTTC	CASSLEGRDYGYTF
TRBV6-5	TRBJ1-2	-	-	TGTGCCAGCTCTCTATCCCCGGGAGACTATGGCTACACCTTC	CASSLSPGDYGYTF
TRBV4-3	TRBJ2-2	TRBD2	few	TGCGCCAGCAGCCAAAGGCCCTTGCGGGAGGTACCCGGGGAGCTGTTTTTT	CASSQRPLREVPGELFF
TRBV29-1	TRBJ2-2	TRBD1	once	TGCAGCGTTGTCGGGCAGGGGGCGACCACCGGGGAGCTGTTTTTT	CSVVGQGATTGELFF
TRBV10-3	TRBJ1-4	-	-	TGTGCCATCAGTCGGACACCGGAGGGTGAAAAACTGTTTTTT	CAISRTPEGEKLFF
TRBV5-6	TRBJ1-2	TRBD1	-	TGTGCCAGCAGCACGGATAGACAGGGACGAAGCTACACCTTC	CASSTDRQGRSYTF
TRBV9	TRBJ2-6	-	-	TGTGCCAGCAGCGTAGACGAGGGAACTGGAGCCAACGTCCTGACTTTC	CASSVDEGTGANVLTF
TRBV7-9	TRBJ2-2	TRBD1	-	TGTGCCAGCAGCTTAGCCGAGACAGGGTTGGCCGGGGAGCTGTTTTTT	CASSLAETGLAGELFF
TRBV27	TRBJ2-1	TRBD2	-	TGTGCCAGCAGTTCCTATAGCGGGAACTCCTACAATGAGCAGTTCTTC	CASSSYSGNSYNEQFF
TRBV9	TRBJ2-7	TRBD1	-	TGTGCCAGCAGCGGTCCAGGGGGCGAGCAGTACTTC	CASSGPGGEQYF
TRBV27	TRBJ2-5	TRBD1	-	TGTGCCAGCAGTTTGGACAGGGATGAGGGGACCCAGTACTTC	CASSLDRDEGTQYF
TRBV7-9	TRBJ1-3	-	once	TGTGCCAGCAGCTTATATCGGGATACTGGAAACACCATATATTTT	CASSLYRDTGNTIYF
TRBV25-1	TRBJ2-7	TRBD2	-	TGTGCCAGCAGTGGGGGGGAATTTAGCGGGAGCTCCTACGAGCAGTACTTC	CASSGGEFSGSSYEQYF
TRBV7-2	TRBJ2-2	TRBD1	-	TGTGCCAGCAGCTCCGACAGGGTCTACACCGGGGAGCTGTTTTTT	CASSSDRVYTGELFF
TRBV7-9	TRBJ2-3	-	-	TGTGCCAGCAGCTATTCCGACTATAGCACAGATACGCAGTATTTT	CASSYSDYSTDTQYF
TRBV2	TRBJ2-2	-	once	TGTGCCAGCAGTGTTGAAAGGGGAACCGGGGAGCTGTTTTTT	CASSVERGTGELFF
TRBV14	TRBJ1-2	TRBD1	-	TGTGCCAGCAGCCAAGTCCCGGGACAGGGGACCTTC	CASSQVPGQGTF
TRBV19	TRBJ1-1	TRBD1	-	TGTGCCAGTACCTTACAAACAGGGGGCTTTACTGAAGCTTTCTTT	CASTLQTGGFTEAFF
TRBV2	TRBJ2-3	-	-	TGTGCCAGCAGGGAGGCGACAGATACGCAGTATTTT	CASREATDTQYF
TRBV2	TRBJ1-5	-	-	TGTGCCAGCCTGGGGAGGTACGGCAATCAGCCCCAGCATTTT	CASLGRYGNQPQHF
TRBV5-1	TRBJ2-2	TRBD2	-	TGCGCCAGCAGCTTGGGACTAGCCGTCACCGGGGAGCTGTTTTTT	CASSLGLAVTGELFF
TRBV5-4	TRBJ2-1	TRBD1	-	TGTGCCAGCAGCTCGGTCGGGACAGGGAGACACAATGAGCAGTTCTTC	CASSSVGTGRHNEQFF
TRBV4-2	TRBJ2-2	-	-	TGTGCCAGCAGCCAAGAGGGACATATAACCGGGGAGCTGTTTTTT	CASSQEGHITGELFF
TRBV6-6	TRBJ2-7	TRBD2	-	TGTGCCAGCACTGACTCGTTTGCGGGAGGTATCTACGAGCAGTACTTC	CASTDSFAGGIYEQYF
TRBV29-1	TRBJ2-7	-	-	TGCAGCGTCCTAGGATCCGGCGAGCAGTACTTC	CSVLGSGEQYF
TRBV6-1	TRBJ1-1	TRBD1	once	TGTGCCAGCAGTGAACAGGGGGATCGGACTGAAGCTTTCTTT	CASSEQGDRTEAFF
TRBV5-4	TRBJ2-3	-	-	TGTGCCAGCAGGACACCTCCCACAGATACGCAGTATTTT	CASRTPPTDTQYF
TRBV4-3	TRBJ1-4	TRBD1	few	TGCGCCAGCAGCCAAGAGAGGACGGACAGGGCCTTTGCAACTAATGAAAAACTGTTTTTT	CASSQERTDRAFATNEKLFF
TRBV7-8	TRBJ2-1	TRBD2	-	TGTGCCAGCAGCTCCGGGAGGAGCGGCCGCTCCTACAATGAGCAGTTCTTC	CASSSGRSGRSYNEQFF
TRBV4-1	TRBJ2-2	TRBD1	-	TGCGCCAGCAGCGACCGGGACAGGGTAGGGACCGGGGAGCTGTTTTTT	CASSDRDRVGTGELFF
TRBV6-5	TRBJ1-1	-	-	TGTGCCAGCAGCCCCCAACACCTGAACACTGAAGCTTTCTTT	CASSPQHLNTEAFF
TRBV4-2	TRBJ1-2	TRBD1	-	TGTGCCAGCAGCCAAGAAATGGGACAGGCGGGGGGCTACACCTTC	CASSQEMGQAGGYTF
TRBV6-6	TRBJ2-5	TRBD1	few	TGTGCCAGCAAAAGGGACAGGGGGCGGGAGACCCAGTACTTC	CASKRDRGRETQYF
TRBV4-1	TRBJ1-3	-	-	TGCGCCAGCAGCCAAGGAGGGGGTGTAGGGTACGGAACTGGAAACACCATATATTTT	CASSQGGGVGYGTGNTIYF
TRBV29-1	TRBJ2-7	TRBD2	-	TGCAGCGTTGAATTATCTAGCGGGGGTTACGAGCAGTACTTC	CSVELSSGGYEQYF
TRBV13	TRBJ2-7	-	few	TGTGCCAGCAGCTTAGGAAATTTTCGGAGCGAGCAGTACTTC	CASSLGNFRSEQYF
TRBV13	TRBJ2-7	-	-	TGTGCCAGCAGCTTCCGCGCGACCTACGAGCAGTACTTC	CASSFRATYEQYF
TRBV7-7	TRBJ2-3	TRBD2	-	TGTGCCCCAAGAAATCCGGGACTAGCGGCCACAGATACGCAGTATTTT	CAPRNPGLAATDTQYF
TRBV9	TRBJ1-4	TRBD1	-	TGTGCCAGCAAAGGCGGACAGGGCAATGAAAAACTGTTTTTT	CASKGGQGNEKLFF